The rows below give T cell receptor beta chains drawn from one sample of a study of T cells in Graves' hyperthyroidism and ophthalmopathy. A single record per CDR3 protein comes from TCRdb applying MiXCR to the multiplex PCR reads. The data show a few hundred thousand distinct CDR3 sequences, more than 15% seen once. Material for sequencing was blood. Receptor source: a woman aged 40 to 55 with Graves' ophthalmopathy. Each CDR3 is given with its conserved first and last residue. The D gene is left open where the match is weak. The size of a clone is reported for some rows only, either as once, few or many, or as a class for expanded clones.

v_gene,len,j_gene,abundance,d_gene,CDR3aa
TRBV2,15,TRBJ2-1,many,.,CASSGRQDSYNEQFF
TRBV5-5,15,TRBJ1-1,few,.,CASSLMRVRDTEAFF
TRBV2,16,TRBJ2-1,many,.,CATLSKSRDSYNEQFF
TRBV25-1,15,TRBJ1-6,.,TRBD1,CASSDRDREVGPLHF
TRBV20-1,13,TRBJ1-2,few,.,CSARDGGANGYTF
TRBV27,13,TRBJ1-2,many,.,CASSGLRGGGYTF
TRBV20-1,15,TRBJ2-7,.,.,CSASGAAGLTYEQYF
TRBV20-1,14,TRBJ2-5,.,TRBD2,CSARELAGFETQYF
TRBV2,12,TRBJ1-2,.,.,CASHRENYGYTF
TRBV29-1,14,TRBJ1-1,.,.,CSGHNVGLNSEAFF
TRBV20-1,13,TRBJ2-7,few,.,CSARGGTTWEQYF
TRBV20-1,14,TRBJ2-7,few,.,CSARDGRSLYEQYF
TRBV7-9,14,TRBJ2-3,few,.,CASSFAARTDTQYF
TRBV12-5,12,TRBJ1-2,.,.,CASGSGQNGYTF
TRBV6-2/TRBV6-3,14,TRBJ2-7,many,TRBD2,CASRFSGRAGEQYF
TRBV11-2,17,TRBJ2-3,few,.,CASSLYPSRLQGDTQYF
TRBV7-8,14,TRBJ2-5,.,TRBD2,CASSWTTGGETQYF
TRBV14,16,TRBJ2-1,.,TRBD2,CASSQHWTSGYNEQFF
TRBV5-1,13,TRBJ1-1,.,.,CASSKETGSEAFF
TRBV20-1,14,TRBJ2-3,many,TRBD2,CSARLAGLTDTQYF
TRBV15,19,TRBJ2-2,.,TRBD2,CATSRGGLAGGPNTGELFF
TRBV5-1,12,TRBJ2-7,.,.,CASSFEGVEQYF
TRBV28,14,TRBJ1-5,many,TRBD1,CASSSDRVGQPQHF
TRBV12-3/TRBV12-4,13,TRBJ1-6,many,TRBD1,CASSGTGVSPLHF
TRBV20-1,18,TRBJ2-3,many,TRBD2,CSARVYSVRRGSTDTQYF
TRBV11-2,10,TRBJ2-7,many,.,CASSSYEQYF
TRBV5-5,15,TRBJ2-7,many,.,CASNYTTDLPHEQYF
TRBV7-2,17,TRBJ1-6,.,.,CASSLVGFESYNSPLHF
TRBV6-1,14,TRBJ2-3,many,TRBD2,CASSQRDEADTQYF
TRBV7-9,16,TRBJ2-3,few,.,CASSLGATGPPDTQYF
TRBV5-1,14,TRBJ2-4,.,.,CASSWDTPKNIQYF
TRBV3-1,18,TRBJ2-5,many,TRBD2,CASSQARTSGGIQETQYF
TRBV28,17,TRBJ2-2,many,TRBD1,CASSSWTGTGETGELFF
TRBV2,13,TRBJ2-5,.,.,CASSVGGFETQYF
TRBV5-1,14,TRBJ2-7,many,TRBD1,CASSPWPGQEEQYF
TRBV30,13,TRBJ1-4,once,.,CAWSPGYNEKLFF
TRBV11-2,15,TRBJ1-4,.,.,CASSLGGREGEKLFF
TRBV12-3/TRBV12-4,13,TRBJ2-5,many,.,CASGEALGETQYF
TRBV28,18,TRBJ2-2,.,TRBD2,CASSLPLAGGPNTGELFF
TRBV3-1,15,TRBJ1-2,many,.,CASSQEYSANYGYTF
TRBV24-1,16,TRBJ2-1,.,TRBD1,CATSDPTGGIYNEQFF
TRBV7-9,12,TRBJ2-1,.,TRBD1,CASSSGQDGQFF
TRBV6-1,14,TRBJ1-6,.,.,CASSRDGYNSPLHF
TRBV2,14,TRBJ2-7,many,.,CASSSPGASYEQYF
TRBV4-1,16,TRBJ2-7,many,.,CASSQASPGALYEQYF
TRBV6-1,17,TRBJ2-1,.,TRBD2,CATQRLAGGYRYNEQFF
TRBV30,16,TRBJ2-3,.,TRBD2,CAWLGRLAGAGDTQYF
TRBV20-1,13,TRBJ2-7,many,TRBD1,CSVQGTESYEQYF
TRBV6-1,15,TRBJ1-6,.,TRBD1,CASSASGGWSSPLHF
TRBV6-1,16,TRBJ2-1,.,TRBD2,CASRGPTSGGAGEQFF
TRBV2,14,TRBJ2-2,few,TRBD2,CASGGDEVTGELFF
TRBV28,15,TRBJ2-3,many,TRBD2,CASRLAGDRTDTQYF
TRBV6-1,17,TRBJ2-5,many,TRBD1,CASSNDDRDRGEGTQYF
TRBV7-2,19,TRBJ2-1,few,.,CASSLFRDRWSDAYNEQFF
TRBV20-1,13,TRBJ1-1,.,.,CSAISNLNTEAFF